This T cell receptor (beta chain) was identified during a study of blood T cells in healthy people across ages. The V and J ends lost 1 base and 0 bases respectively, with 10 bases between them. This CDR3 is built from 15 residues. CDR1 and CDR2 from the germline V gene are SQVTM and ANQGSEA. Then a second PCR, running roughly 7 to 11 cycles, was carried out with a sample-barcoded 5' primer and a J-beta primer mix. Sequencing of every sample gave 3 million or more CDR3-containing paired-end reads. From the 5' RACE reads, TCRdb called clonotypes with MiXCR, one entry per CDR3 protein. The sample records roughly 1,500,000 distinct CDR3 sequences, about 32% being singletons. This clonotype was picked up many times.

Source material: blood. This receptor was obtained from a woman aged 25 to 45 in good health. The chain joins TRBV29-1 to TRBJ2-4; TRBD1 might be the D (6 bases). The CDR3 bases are TGCAGCGTTGAAGCAGGCAGGGGAGCCAAAAACATTCAGTACTTC. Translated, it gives CSVEAGRGAKNIQYF.